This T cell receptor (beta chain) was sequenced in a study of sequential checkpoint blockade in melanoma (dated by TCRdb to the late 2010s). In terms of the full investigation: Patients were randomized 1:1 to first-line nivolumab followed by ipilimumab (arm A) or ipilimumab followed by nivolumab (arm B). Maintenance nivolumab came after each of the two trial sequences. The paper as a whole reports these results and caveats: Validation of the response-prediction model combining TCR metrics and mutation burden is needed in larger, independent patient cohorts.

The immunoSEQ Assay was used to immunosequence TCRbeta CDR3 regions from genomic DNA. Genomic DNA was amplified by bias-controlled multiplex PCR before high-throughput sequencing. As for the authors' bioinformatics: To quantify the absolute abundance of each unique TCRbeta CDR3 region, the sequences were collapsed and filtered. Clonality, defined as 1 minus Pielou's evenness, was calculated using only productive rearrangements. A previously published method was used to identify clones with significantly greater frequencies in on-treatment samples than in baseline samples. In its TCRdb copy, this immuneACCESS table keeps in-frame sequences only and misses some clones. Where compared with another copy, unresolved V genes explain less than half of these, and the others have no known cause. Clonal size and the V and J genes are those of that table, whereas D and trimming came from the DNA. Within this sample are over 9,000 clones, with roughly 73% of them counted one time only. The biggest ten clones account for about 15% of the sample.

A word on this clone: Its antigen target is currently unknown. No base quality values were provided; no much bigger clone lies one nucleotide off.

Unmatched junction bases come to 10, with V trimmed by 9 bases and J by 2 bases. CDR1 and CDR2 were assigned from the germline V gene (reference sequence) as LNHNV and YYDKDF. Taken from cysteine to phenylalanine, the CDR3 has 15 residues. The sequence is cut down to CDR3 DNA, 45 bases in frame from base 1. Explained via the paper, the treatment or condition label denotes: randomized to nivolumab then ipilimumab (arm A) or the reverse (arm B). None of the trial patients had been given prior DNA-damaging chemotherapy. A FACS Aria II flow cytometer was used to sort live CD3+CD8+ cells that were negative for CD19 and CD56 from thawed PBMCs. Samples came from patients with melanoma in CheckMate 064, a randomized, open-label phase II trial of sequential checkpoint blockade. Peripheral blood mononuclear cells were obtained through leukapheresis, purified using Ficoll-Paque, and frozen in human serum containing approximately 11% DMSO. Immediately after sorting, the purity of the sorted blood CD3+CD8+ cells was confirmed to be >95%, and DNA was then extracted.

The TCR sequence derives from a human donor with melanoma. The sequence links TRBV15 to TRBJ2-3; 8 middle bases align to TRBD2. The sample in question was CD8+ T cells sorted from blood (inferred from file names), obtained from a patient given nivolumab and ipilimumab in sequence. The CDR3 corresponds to CATDLSGTPTDTQYF. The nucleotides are TGTGCCACGGACCTTAGCGGGACTCCCACAGATACGCAGTATTTT.